Listed below are T cell receptor beta chains from one sample, sequenced in a study of blood T cell repertoires in COVID-19. TCRdb's table, derived via immunoSEQ multiplex PCR, lists solely in-frame clones and lacks some. The profile shows more than 200,000 clones, approximately 84% of them singletons. Specimen: peripheral blood. These receptors were taken from an elderly woman with acute or convalescent COVID-19. Each CDR3 is given without its conserved first and last residue. A D gene is named only where the DNA matches it firmly. Expanded clones get a size class; other rows say once, few or many, or leave the size out.

V gene	D gene	CDR3 length	J gene	clone size	CDR3 protein
TRBV7-9	TRBD2	15	TRBJ2-3	few	ASSTGTSGSSTDTQY
TRBV25-1	TRBD1	13	TRBJ2-7	NA	ASSAGTGKDYEQY
TRBV29-1	TRBD1	10	TRBJ2-5	NA	SVDRDRETQY
TRBV5-1	TRBD1	12	TRBJ1-4	once	ASSEQGAGEKLF
TRBV3-1/TRBV3-2	NA	14	TRBJ2-1	few	ASSQRPAGTYNEQF
TRBV6-5	NA	11	TRBJ2-7	NA	ASLQGISGEQY
TRBV9	TRBD1	13	TRBJ1-1	NA	ASSVGQGKDTEAF
TRBV18	NA	13	TRBJ2-4	NA	ASSPAGQAKNIQY
TRBV24-1	NA	14	TRBJ2-5	once	ATSDPAVTTGETQY
TRBV5-1	TRBD1	11	TRBJ2-7	NA	ASSPGGSYEQY